These 9 T cell receptor beta chains originate from one sample sequenced in a study of STAT5B mutations in CD4+ large granular lymphocyte leukemia. TCRdb keeps only in-frame clones here, not all; method: immunoSEQ multiplex PCR. Here the sample spans 25,000 to 40,000 clones, roughly 80% being singletons. The sequenced material came from CD4+ T cells from blood buffy coats. These receptors were obtained from a human donor in good health.

This clone was detected once. The genes are TRBV6-6 and TRBJ1-3, with 8 bases identical to TRBD1. CDR3 length: 15 amino acids. Germline trimming cut 7 bases from V and 4 bases from J; bases unmatched to any gene: 9. Germline V gives CDR1 MNHNY, CDR2 SVGAGI (reference sequence). CDR3 loop: CASTDRGVGGNTIYF. CDR3 coding DNA: TGTGCCAGCACCGACAGGGGAGTGGGAGGAAACACCATATATTTT.

The V gene is TRBV6-5, the J gene TRBJ1-1; the match to TRBD1 covers 7 bases. Losses at the gene ends were 6 bases for V and 3 bases for J; bases not matched to a gene: 7. CDR1 and CDR2 from the germline V gene are MNHEY and SVGAGI. CDR3 length: 14 residues. CDR3 residues: CASSSGQKDTEAFF. CDR3 coding DNA: TGTGCCAGCAGCTCGGGACAGAAGGACACTGAAGCTTTCTTT.

This rearrangement joins TRBV7-8 to TRBJ2-3, with D hard to call. Trimming took 0 bases from V and 3 from J, leaving 7 bases between them. Per the germline V gene, CDR1 is SGHVS and CDR2 is FQNEAQ. There are 14 residues in the CDR3. The CDR3 DNA reads as TGTGCCAGCAGCTTAGCCCGGCAGACAGATACGCAGTATTTT. Amino acids: CASSLARQTDTQYF.

The rearrangement links TRBV5-1 to TRBJ1-3; D not certain. Trimming removed 5 bases at V and 0 bases at J, with 6 bases between. The CDR3 runs 13 residues. Germline CDR1 is SGHRS and CDR2 is YFSETQ. CDR3 region: CASSTYSGNTIYF. DNA for the CDR3: TGCGCCAGCAGTACTTACTCTGGAAACACCATATATTTT. Full variable domain (remainder filled in from reference TRBV5-1 and TRBJ1-3): KAGVTQTPRYLIKTRGQQVTLSCSPISGHRSVSWYQQTPGQGLQFLFEYFSETQRNKGNFPGRFSGRQFSNSRSEMNVSTLELGDSALYLCASSTYSGNTIYFGEGSWLTVV.

This clone appeared once. The chain has TRBV6-1 and TRBJ2-1, with TRBD2 as a possible D gene (5 bases). The germline V and J ends were trimmed by 5 bases and 5 bases, with 16 bases remaining between them. Looked up from germline, CDR1 is MNHNS and CDR2 is SASEGT. This CDR3 is 15 amino acids long. The DNA for the CDR3 is TGTGCCAGCAGTCGAATCGGGGAAGTAGACAATGAGCAGTTCTTC. It is translated as CASSRIGEVDNEQFF.

The rearrangement joins TRBV6-5 to TRBJ1-2; TRBD1 matches at 9 bases. Germline loops: CDR1 MNHEY, CDR2 SVGAGI. The CDR3 runs to 15 residues. After removal of 6 bases from V and 4 bases from J, the junction contained 9 bases not matched to a gene. CDR3 DNA: TGTGCCAGCAGCCTAGCGACAGGGGGTAGCTATGGCTACACCTTC. The encoded protein is CASSLATGGSYGYTF.

This chain connects TRBV29-1 to TRBJ2-5; D might be TRBD2 (6 bases). This CDR3 contains 13 residues. The germline V gene has CDR1 SQVTM and CDR2 ANQGSEA. V was shortened by 5 bases and J by 3 bases, with 13 bases between the two germline ends. As DNA, the CDR3 is TGCAGCGTTCTCGACGGGAGAAAAGAGACCCAGTACTTC. Translation gives CSVLDGRKETQYF.

V gene TRBV19 combines with J gene TRBJ1-2; a weak D match, TRBD1 (5 bases). The CDR3 spans 13 residues. V was clipped by 7 bases and J by 4 bases, with 13 bases between them. The germline CDR1 and CDR2 sequences are LNHDA and SQIVND (reference sequence). The CDR3 loop reads CASTVGGSYGYTF. The CDR3 DNA follows: TGTGCCAGTACGGTCGGGGGATCCTATGGCTACACCTTC.

The V gene is TRBV7-6, the J gene TRBJ1-2; D may be TRBD1 (5 bases). Trimming shortened V by 3 bases and J by 1 base, and 15 bases separated the two germline ends. The CDR3 is 16 residues long. Germline V gene sequence: CDR1 SGHVS, CDR2 FNYEAQ. The CDR3 is CASSFTVGGINYGYTF. CDR3 sequence (DNA): TGTGCCAGCAGCTTTACGGTGGGGGGGATTAACTATGGCTACACCTTC.